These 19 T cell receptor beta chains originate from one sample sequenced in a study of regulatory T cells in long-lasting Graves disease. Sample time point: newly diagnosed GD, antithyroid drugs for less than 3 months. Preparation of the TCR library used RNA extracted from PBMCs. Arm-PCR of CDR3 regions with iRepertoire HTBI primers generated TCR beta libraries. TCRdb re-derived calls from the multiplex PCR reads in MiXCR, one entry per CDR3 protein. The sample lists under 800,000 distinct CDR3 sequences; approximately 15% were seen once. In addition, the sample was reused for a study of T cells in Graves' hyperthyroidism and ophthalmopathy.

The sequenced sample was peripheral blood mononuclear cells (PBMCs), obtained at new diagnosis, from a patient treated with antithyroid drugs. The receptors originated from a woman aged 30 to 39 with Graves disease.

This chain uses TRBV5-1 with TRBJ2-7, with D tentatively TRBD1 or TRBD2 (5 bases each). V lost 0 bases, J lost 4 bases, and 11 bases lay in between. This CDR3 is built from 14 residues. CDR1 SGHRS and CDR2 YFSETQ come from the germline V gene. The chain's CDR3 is CASSLGQGEYEQYF. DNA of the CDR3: TGCGCCAGCAGCTTGGGGCAGGGAGAATACGAGCAGTACTTC. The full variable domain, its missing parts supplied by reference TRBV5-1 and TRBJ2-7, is KAGVTQTPRYLIKTRGQQVTLSCSPISGHRSVSWYQQTPGQGLQFLFEYFSETQRNKGNFPGRFSGRQFSNSRSEMNVSTLELGDSALYLCASSLGQGEYEQYFGPGTRLTVT.

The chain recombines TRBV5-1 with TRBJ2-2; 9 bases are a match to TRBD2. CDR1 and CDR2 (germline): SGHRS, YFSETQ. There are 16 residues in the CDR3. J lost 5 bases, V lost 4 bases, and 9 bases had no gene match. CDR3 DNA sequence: TGCGCCAGCAGCGGTGCGGGAGGGGTGTCGACCGGGGAGCTGTTTTTT. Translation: CASSGAGGVSTGELFF.

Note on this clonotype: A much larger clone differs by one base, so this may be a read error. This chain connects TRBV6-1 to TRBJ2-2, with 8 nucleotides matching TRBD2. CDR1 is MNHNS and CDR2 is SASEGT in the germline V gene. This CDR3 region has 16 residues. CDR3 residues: CAGRHLAGHTTGELFF. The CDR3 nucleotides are TGTGCCGGCAGGCACCTAGCGGGCCATACCACCGGGGAGCTGTTTTTT.

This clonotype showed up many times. The CDR3: CASTFTDTQYF. The DNA of the CDR3 is TGTGCCAGCACCTTCACAGATACGCAGTATTTT. The chain employs TRBV2 and TRBJ2-3, with unresolved D. Trimming cost V 7 bases and J 2 bases, with 4 bases left between them. This CDR3 contains 11 residues. Germline V lookup: CDR1 SNHLY, CDR2 FYNNEI.

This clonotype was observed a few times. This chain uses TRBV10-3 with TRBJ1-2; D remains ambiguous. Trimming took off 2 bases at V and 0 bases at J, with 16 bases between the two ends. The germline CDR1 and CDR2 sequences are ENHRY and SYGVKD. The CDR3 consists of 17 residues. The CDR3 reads CAISEIFRPDANYGYTF. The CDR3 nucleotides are TGTGCCATCAGTGAGATATTTCGACCGGACGCTAACTATGGCTACACCTTC.

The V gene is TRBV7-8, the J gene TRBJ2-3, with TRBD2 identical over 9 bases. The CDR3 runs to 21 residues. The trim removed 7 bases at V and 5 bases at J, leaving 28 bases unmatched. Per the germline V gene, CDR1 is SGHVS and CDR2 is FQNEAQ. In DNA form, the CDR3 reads TGTGCCAGCACCCTTCGTGGGGGGCGCAGGGCTAGCGGGGCCTTCGAAGATACGCAGTATTTT. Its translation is CASTLRGGRRASGAFEDTQYF.

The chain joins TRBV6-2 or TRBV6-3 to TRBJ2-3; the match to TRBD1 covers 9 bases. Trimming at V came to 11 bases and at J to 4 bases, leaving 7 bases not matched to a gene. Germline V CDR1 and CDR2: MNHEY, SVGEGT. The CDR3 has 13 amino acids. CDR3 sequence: CAGRDREADTQYF. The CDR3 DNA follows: TGTGCCGGCCGGGACAGGGAGGCAGATACGCAGTATTTT.

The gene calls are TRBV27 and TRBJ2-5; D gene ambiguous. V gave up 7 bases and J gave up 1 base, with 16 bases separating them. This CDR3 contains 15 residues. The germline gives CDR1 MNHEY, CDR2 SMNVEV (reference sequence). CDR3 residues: CASKSYSLIQETQYF. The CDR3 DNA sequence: TGTGCCAGCAAGAGTTACAGTCTTATCCAAGAGACCCAGTACTTC.

CDR3 loop: CASSPGRVNKNIQYF. The CDR3 nucleotides are TGTGCCAGCAGCCCCGGGAGGGTAAACAAAAACATTCAGTACTTC. The chain has TRBV11-2 and TRBJ2-4; TRBD2 aligns across 8 bases. Trimming removed 5 bases from V and 3 bases from J; junction bases left unmatched: 6. CDR3 length: 15 amino acids. Looked up from germline, CDR1 is SGHAT and CDR2 is FQNNGV.

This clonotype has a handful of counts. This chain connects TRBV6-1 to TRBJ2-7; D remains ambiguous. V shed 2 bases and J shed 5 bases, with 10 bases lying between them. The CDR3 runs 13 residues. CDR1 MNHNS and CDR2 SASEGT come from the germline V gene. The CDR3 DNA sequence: TGTGCCAGCAGTGAACAACAGTCCCACGAGCAGTACTTC. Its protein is CASSEQQSHEQYF.

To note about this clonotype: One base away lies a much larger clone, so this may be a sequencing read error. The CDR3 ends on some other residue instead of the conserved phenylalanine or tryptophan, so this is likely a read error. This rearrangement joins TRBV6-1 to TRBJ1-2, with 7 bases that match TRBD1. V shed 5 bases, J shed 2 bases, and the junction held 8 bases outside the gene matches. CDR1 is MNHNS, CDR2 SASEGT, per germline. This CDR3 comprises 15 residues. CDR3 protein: CASSPGTVINYGYTL. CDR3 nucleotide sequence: TGTGCCAGCAGTCCGGGGACAGTTATCAACTATGGCTACACCCTC.

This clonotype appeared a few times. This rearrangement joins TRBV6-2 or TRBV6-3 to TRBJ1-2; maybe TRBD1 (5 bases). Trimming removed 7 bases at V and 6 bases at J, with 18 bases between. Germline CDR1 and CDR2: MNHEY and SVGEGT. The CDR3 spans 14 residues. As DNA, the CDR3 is TGTGCCAGCACCCTCGGGGGAAAGGGCCATGGCTACACCTTC. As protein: CASTLGGKGHGYTF.

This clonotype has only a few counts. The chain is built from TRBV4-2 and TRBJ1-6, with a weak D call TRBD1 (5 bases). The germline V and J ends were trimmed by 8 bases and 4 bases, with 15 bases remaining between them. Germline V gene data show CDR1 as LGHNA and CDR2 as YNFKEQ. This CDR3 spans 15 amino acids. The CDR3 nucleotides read TGTGCCAGCGGGCAGGCGACAGAGTATAATTCACCCCTCCACTTT. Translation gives CASGQATEYNSPLHF.

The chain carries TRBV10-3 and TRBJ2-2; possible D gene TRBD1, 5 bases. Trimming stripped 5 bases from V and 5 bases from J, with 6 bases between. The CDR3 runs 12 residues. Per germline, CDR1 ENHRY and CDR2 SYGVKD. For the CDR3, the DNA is TGTGCCATCAGTCCAGGGACCGGGGAGCTGTTTTTT. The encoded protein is CAISPGTGELFF.

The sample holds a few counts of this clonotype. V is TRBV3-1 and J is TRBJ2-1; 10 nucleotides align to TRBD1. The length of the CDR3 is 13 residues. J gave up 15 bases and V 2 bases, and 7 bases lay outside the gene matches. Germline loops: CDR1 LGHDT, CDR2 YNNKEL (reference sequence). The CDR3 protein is CASSQFDRGLTFF. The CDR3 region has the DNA TGTGCCAGCAGCCAATTCGACAGGGGGCTTACGTTCTTC.

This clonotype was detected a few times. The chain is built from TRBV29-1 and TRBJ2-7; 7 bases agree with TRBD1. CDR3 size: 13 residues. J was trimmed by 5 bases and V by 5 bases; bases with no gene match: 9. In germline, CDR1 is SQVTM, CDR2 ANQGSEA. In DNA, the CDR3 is TGCAGCGTTCGCCGACAGGGTAGCCACGAGCAGTACTTC. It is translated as CSVRRQGSHEQYF.

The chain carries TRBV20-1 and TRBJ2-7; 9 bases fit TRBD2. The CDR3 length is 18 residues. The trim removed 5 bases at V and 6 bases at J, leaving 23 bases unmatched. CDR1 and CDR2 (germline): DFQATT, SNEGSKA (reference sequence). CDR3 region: CSAGLGVAGEILVGEQYF. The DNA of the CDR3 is TGCAGTGCTGGGCTGGGAGTAGCGGGAGAGATTTTAGTGGGCGAGCAGTACTTC.

In nucleotides, the CDR3 is TGCAGCGTTGAAGATAAGCGGGAGCGGCCTGGGGAGCAGTTCTTC. The encoded protein is CSVEDKRERPGEQFF. The rearrangement joins TRBV29-1 to TRBJ2-1; 8 positions match TRBD2. CDR3 length: 15 residues. J was trimmed by 10 bases and V by 0 bases; bases with no gene match: 11. Germline V gene data show CDR1 as SQVTM and CDR2 as ANQGSEA.

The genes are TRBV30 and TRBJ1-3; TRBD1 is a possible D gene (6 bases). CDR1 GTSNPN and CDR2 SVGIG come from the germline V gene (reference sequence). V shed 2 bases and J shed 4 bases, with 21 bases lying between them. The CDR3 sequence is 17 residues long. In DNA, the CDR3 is TGTGCCTGGAGTCCACCTCCTTGGGGGCAGGTCGGAAACACCATATATTTT. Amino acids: CAWSPPPWGQVGNTIYF.